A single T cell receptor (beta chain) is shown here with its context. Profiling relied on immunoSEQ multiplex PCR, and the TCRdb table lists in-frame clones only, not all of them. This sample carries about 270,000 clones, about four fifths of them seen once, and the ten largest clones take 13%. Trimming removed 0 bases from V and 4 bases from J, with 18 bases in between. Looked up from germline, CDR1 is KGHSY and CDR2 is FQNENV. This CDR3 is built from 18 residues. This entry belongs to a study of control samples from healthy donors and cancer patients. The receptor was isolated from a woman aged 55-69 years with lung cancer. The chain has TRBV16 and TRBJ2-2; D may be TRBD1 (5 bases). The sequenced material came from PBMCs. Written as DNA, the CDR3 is TGTGCCAGCAGCCAATCGATGGCAGGGCCGCGTGGCACCGGGGAGCTGTTTTTT. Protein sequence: CASSQSMAGPRGTGELFF.